This TCR beta chain derives from a study of cytomegalovirus exposure and HLA in healthy donors. Concerning this clone: The antigen remains undetermined.

The germline V gene has CDR1 SNHLY and CDR2 FYNNEI. This CDR3 region has 12 residues. Trimming cost V 7 bases and J 2 bases, with 8 bases left between them. The PCR was carried out with 60 Vbeta primers and 13 Jbeta primers. Profiling relied on immunoSEQ multiplex PCR, and the TCRdb table lists in-frame clones only, not all of them. There are about 140,000 clones in the sample, with over 2% held by the top ten. Broader study findings: Presence/absence results assume similar sequencing depth per donor, which may not hold. Some TCR beta chains (164 of them) were listed as cytomegalovirus-associated. Common viral pathogens (according to a later analysis) appeared linked to several of the most significant clusters. DRB1 had the most TCR associations and HLA-C the fewest, a later analysis found, with rates varying by HLA locus.

V is TRBV2 and J is TRBJ1-2; possible D gene TRBD1, 5 bases. The sequence came from a woman between 18 and 30 years old in good health and CMV-seronegative. The specimen sequenced was PBMCs. The CDR3 region is CASKQVNYGYTF. DNA for the CDR3: TGTGCCAGCAAACAGGTCAACTATGGCTACACCTTC.